The sequence of this TCR beta chain was determined in a study of T cells expressing NK-cell markers. From germline, CDR1 is MNHEY and CDR2 SVGAGI. This CDR3 has 16 amino acids. Reanalyzing the 5' RACE reads, TCRdb keeps one entry per CDR3 protein, without DNA. Recorded for this sample: roughly 430,000 distinct CDR3 sequences. The sequencing sample was made of blood T cells: a sorted CD56 or NKG2C T cell subset, CD4+ or CD8+ T cells, or bulk PBMC T cells (not recorded which). The sequence was obtained from a woman aged 18 to 69 in good health. The J gene is TRBJ2-2, the V gene TRBV6-5. Here the CDR3 reads CASSYNSGTNTGELFF.